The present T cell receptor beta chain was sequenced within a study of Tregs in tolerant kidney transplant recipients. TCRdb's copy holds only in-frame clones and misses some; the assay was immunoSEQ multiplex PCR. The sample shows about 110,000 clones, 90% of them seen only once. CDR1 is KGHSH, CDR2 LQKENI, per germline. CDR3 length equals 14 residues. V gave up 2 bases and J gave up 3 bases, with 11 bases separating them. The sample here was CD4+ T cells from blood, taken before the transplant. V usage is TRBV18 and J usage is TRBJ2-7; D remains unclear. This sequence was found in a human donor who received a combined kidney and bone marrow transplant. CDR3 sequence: CASSPLTGGYEQYF. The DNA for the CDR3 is TGTGCCAGCTCACCATTAACCGGCGGCTACGAGCAGTACTTC. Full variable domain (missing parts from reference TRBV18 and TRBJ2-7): NAGVMQNPRHLVRRRGQEARLRCSPMKGHSHVYWYRQLPEEGLKFMVYLQKENIIDESGMPKERFSAEFPKEGPSILRIQQVVRGDSAAYFCASSPLTGGYEQYFGPGTRLTVT.